The rows below give T cell receptor beta chains drawn from one sample of a study of T-cell reconstitution after alpha-beta-depleted transplantation in children. TCRdb re-called the PCR reads with MiXCR, one entry per CDR3 protein. The sample yields fewer than 500,000 distinct CDR3 sequences, 43% seen once. Sequencing was performed on PBMCs, taken before TCRalphabeta/CD19-depleted stem cell transplant. The receptors stem from a girl aged 2-10 years with aplastic anemia, due to receive a stem cell transplant. The CDR3 runs from the conserved cysteine through the conserved F or W. A D gene is named only where the DNA matches it firmly. Part of the rows lack a size; the others show once, few, many or a class for expanded clones.

abundance	d_gene	v_gene	j_gene	CDR3aa	CDR3nt
NA	NA	TRBV20-1	TRBJ1-3	CSATSGVENTIYF	TGCAGTGCTACGTCAGGGGTAGAGAACACCATATATTTT
NA	TRBD2	TRBV5-3	TRBJ2-3	CARSLDRGVRGGMDTQYF	TGTGCCAGAAGCTTAGATCGCGGGGTGCGGGGGGGCATGGATACGCAGTATTTT
NA	TRBD1	TRBV14	TRBJ1-2	CASSPRGIYGYTF	TGTGCCAGCAGTCCCAGGGGGATCTATGGCTACACCTTC
once	NA	TRBV20-1	TRBJ2-7	CSARDDRITYEQYF	TGCAGTGCTAGAGATGACAGGATTACCTACGAGCAGTACTTC
NA	NA	TRBV29-1	TRBJ1-2	CSATRGAGGYTF	TGCAGCGCCACGAGGGGGGCAGGGGGCTACACCTTC
NA	TRBD2	TRBV20-1	TRBJ2-1	CSASLPLGGLGYDEQFF	TGCAGTGCTAGCCTTCCATTGGGAGGGCTGGGCTACGATGAGCAGTTCTTC
many	TRBD1	TRBV24-1	TRBJ2-3	CATGQAGGDTQYF	TGTGCCACCGGACAGGCGGGTGGAGATACGCAGTATTTT
many	NA	TRBV20-1	TRBJ2-3	CSASPAESTDTQYF	TGCAGTGCTAGCCCCGCGGAGAGCACAGATACGCAGTATTTT
many	TRBD2	TRBV7-9	TRBJ2-2	CASSLRAGESPGGELFF	TGTGCCAGCAGCTTACGAGCGGGAGAATCCCCCGGCGGGGAGCTGTTTTTT
NA	NA	TRBV6-1	TRBJ1-2	CASSEAGVPGTPYGYTF	TGTGCCAGCAGTGAAGCTGGAGTTCCCGGGACGCCCTATGGCTACACCTTC
few	TRBD1	TRBV29-1	TRBJ1-5	CSVVYPTGGKGGNQPQHF	TGCAGCGTTGTCTACCCGACAGGGGGTAAGGGCGGCAATCAGCCCCAGCATTTT
NA	TRBD1	TRBV18	TRBJ2-1	CASSPETGGVEQFF	TGTGCCAGCTCTCCAGAAACAGGGGGCGTTGAGCAGTTCTTC
many	TRBD1	TRBV5-1	TRBJ1-3	CASSSRDSGPGNTIYF	TGCGCCAGCAGCTCGCGGGACAGCGGCCCTGGAAACACCATATATTTT
many	NA	TRBV29-1	TRBJ1-2	CSVEGDGPGAYTF	TGCAGCGTTGAAGGGGACGGCCCAGGCGCTTACACCTTC
NA	TRBD2	TRBV20-1	TRBJ2-1	CSAPASGFYNEQFF	TGCAGTGCTCCAGCTAGCGGGTTTTACAATGAGCAGTTCTTC
many	TRBD1	TRBV12-3/TRBV12-4	TRBJ2-7	CASSSRGQGGLYEQYF	TGTGCCAGCAGTTCCCGTGGACAGGGTGGGCTCTACGAGCAGTACTTC
NA	TRBD2	TRBV18	TRBJ2-7	CASSPGTSSGGQYF	TGTGCCAGCTCACCCGGGACTAGCAGTGGCGGGCAGTACTTC
many	NA	TRBV29-1	TRBJ2-1	CSVVPSDVYNEQFF	TGCAGCGTTGTTCCTTCGGACGTATACAATGAGCAGTTCTTC
many	NA	TRBV6-5	TRBJ2-5	CASSYSGGGETQYF	TGTGCCAGCAGTTACTCCGGGGGCGGTGAGACCCAGTACTTC
few	NA	TRBV20-1	TRBJ2-1	CSARDPKHPYNEQFF	TGCAGTGCTAGAGATCCCAAGCACCCCTACAATGAGCAGTTCTTC
few	TRBD2	TRBV20-1	TRBJ2-5	CSAPSGTSDPVVGETQYF	TGCAGTGCTCCCTCCGGGACTAGCGACCCGGTTGTTGGGGAGACCCAGTACTTC
NA	TRBD2	TRBV7-9	TRBJ2-1	CASSLAQRERSYNEQFF	TGTGCCAGCAGCTTAGCCCAGCGGGAGAGGTCCTACAATGAGCAGTTCTTC
NA	NA	TRBV29-1	TRBJ2-5	CSVHPQGRETQYF	TGCAGCGTCCACCCTCAGGGGAGAGAGACCCAGTACTTC
NA	NA	TRBV30	TRBJ2-7	CAWSPGQLAYEQYF	TGTGCCTGGAGTCCTGGACAGCTAGCCTACGAGCAGTACTTC